One sample yielded the 29 T cell receptor beta chains listed below, sequenced in a study of blood T cell repertoires in COVID-19. Profiling relied on immunoSEQ multiplex PCR, and the TCRdb table lists in-frame clones only, not all of them. The data show around 470,000 clones, with roughly 89% seen just once and 0.8% to 0.9% held by the top ten. Sequences were obtained from peripheral blood. Every receptor here comes from a man aged 18 to 30 with COVID-19, enrolled during active disease.

The J gene is TRBJ2-2, the V gene TRBV18; D is perhaps TRBD1 (6 bases). Germline CDR1 is KGHSH and CDR2 is LQKENI. Trimming left V 3 bases short and J 4 bases short, with 9 bases between. The CDR3 is made up of 14 amino acids. The CDR3 region has the DNA TGTGCCAGCTCACCTCTGGACAGCACCGGGGAGCTGTTTTTT. Its translation: CASSPLDSTGELFF.

V gene TRBV5-1 combines with J gene TRBJ2-7; D perhaps matches TRBD1 (7 bases). The V end lost 4 bases, the J end lost 5 bases, and 19 bases lay between the germline ends. CDR1 and CDR2 from the germline V gene are SGHRS and YFSETQ. The length of the CDR3 is 15 residues. CDR3 DNA: TGCGCCAGCAGCCAACAAACAGGGGACTTGAACGAGCAGTACTTC. Its protein product is CASSQQTGDLNEQYF.

The V and J genes are TRBV19 and TRBJ1-2; no clear D gene. This CDR3 has 13 residues. Germline V lookup: CDR1 LNHDA, CDR2 SQIVND (reference sequence). Trimming stripped 1 base from V and 7 bases from J, with 10 bases between. The CDR3 DNA is TGTGCCAGTAGTATAGGCGGGGAACCTGGCTACACCTTC. This translates into CASSIGGEPGYTF.

This clone was counted once. The rearrangement links TRBV6-5 to TRBJ2-1; D perhaps matches TRBD1 (5 bases). Per germline, CDR1 MNHEY and CDR2 SVGAGI. The CDR3 contains 12 residues. V was clipped by 2 bases and J by 14 bases, with 13 bases between them. The CDR3 spells CASSYSQGRKFF. Here the CDR3 DNA reads TGTGCCAGCAGTTACAGTCAGGGAAGAAAGTTCTTC.

V usage is TRBV10-2 and J usage is TRBJ2-1; no firm D call. This CDR3 is built from 15 residues. Trimming took off 2 bases at V and 6 bases at J, with 14 bases between the two ends. The germline gives CDR1 WSHSY, CDR2 SAAADI. CDR3 in DNA: TGCGCCAGCAGTGAGGTTAGCCTTGGTGTCAATGAGCAGTTCTTC. This gives the protein CASSEVSLGVNEQFF.

The chain uses TRBV6-5 and TRBJ2-3; 7 nucleotides match TRBD1. V gave up 5 bases and J gave up 7 bases; unmatched junction bases: 3. Germline values: CDR1 MNHEY, CDR2 SVGAGI. The CDR3 runs to 12 residues. CDR3 sequence: CASSPRGNTQYF. Here the CDR3 DNA reads TGTGCCAGCAGTCCCAGGGGGAATACGCAGTATTTT.

The chain recombines TRBV10-3 with TRBJ1-5, with D hard to call. The germline V and J ends were trimmed by 11 bases and 5 bases, with 13 bases remaining between them. There are 12 residues in the CDR3. Germline CDR1 ENHRY, CDR2 SYGVKD. The CDR3 region is CASRHGDQPQHF. CDR3 nucleotide sequence: TGTGCCTCCCGGCACGGGGATCAGCCCCAGCATTTT.

V gene TRBV2 combines with J gene TRBJ2-7; 8 bases line up with TRBD1. Germline V lookup: CDR1 SNHLY, CDR2 FYNNEI. The ends lost 0 bases at V and 5 bases at J; junction bases unmatched: 3. The CDR3 spans 14 residues. The CDR3 DNA is TGTGCCAGCAGTGAAGCGGGACAGGTCCACGAGCAGTACTTC. Protein: CASSEAGQVHEQYF. The whole variable domain, filled in from reference TRBV2 and TRBJ2-7, reads EPEVTQTPSHQVTQMGQEVILRCVPISNHLYFYWYRQILGQKVEFLVSFYNNEISEKSEIFDDQFSVERPDGSNFTLKIRSTKLEDSAMYFCASSEAGQVHEQYFGPGTRLTVT.

This chain joins TRBV18 and TRBJ2-7, with 9 bases matching TRBD1. Trimming removed 2 bases from V and 5 bases from J; junction bases left unmatched: 13. This CDR3 region has 17 residues. The germline V gene has CDR1 KGHSH and CDR2 LQKENI. CDR3 residues: CASSPMMPGQGENEQYF. The CDR3 DNA reads TGTGCCAGCTCACCAATGATGCCGGGACAGGGTGAAAACGAGCAGTACTTC.

The V and J genes are TRBV6-5 and TRBJ2-7; D is perhaps TRBD1 (7 bases). The CDR3 has 14 amino acids. The V end was cut by 5 bases, the J end by 1 base, with 12 bases between. Germline values: CDR1 MNHEY, CDR2 SVGAGI. For the CDR3, the DNA is TGTGCCAGCAGTCCGACAGGGACTTCCTACGAGCAGTACTTC. This translates into CASSPTGTSYEQYF.

This chain links TRBV5-8 with TRBJ2-1; 7 nucleotides match TRBD2. Germline V CDR1 and CDR2: SGHTS, YDEGEE. CDR3 size: 17 residues. J gave up 3 bases and V 3 bases, and 12 bases lay outside the gene matches. The CDR3 sequence: CASSSSSTGGSYNEQFF. In nucleotides, the CDR3 is TGTGCCAGCAGCTCCTCCTCGACCGGGGGGAGCTACAATGAGCAGTTCTTC.

The chain links TRBV21-1 to TRBJ2-7; the table's D call, TRBD2, has no DNA check behind it. TRBV21-1 counts as a pseudogene. CDR3 size: 11 residues. The CDR3 DNA sequence: TGTGCCAGCAGCGATAGAAAAGAGCAGTACTTC. Residues: CASSDRKEQYF.

The chain recombines TRBV7-9 with TRBJ2-3; TRBD2 might be the D (6 bases). This CDR3 comprises 14 residues. The ends were cut back, 6 bases at V and 5 bases at J, with 15 bases in the middle. Germline CDR1 SEHNR, CDR2 FQNEAQ (reference sequence). The CDR3 nucleotides are TGTGCCAGCAGACCTAGCGAGGTTCGAGATACGCAGTATTTT. Encoded protein: CASRPSEVRDTQYF.

The chain joins TRBV2 to TRBJ2-4; possible D gene TRBD1, 6 bases. Trimming pared 9 bases from V and 0 bases from J, leaving 18 bases between. The CDR3 length is 16 residues. Germline CDR1 and CDR2: SNHLY and FYNNEI. This chain's CDR3 is CASEYGQILAKNIQYF. The CDR3 DNA reads as TGTGCCAGTGAATATGGACAGATTCTAGCCAAAAACATTCAGTACTTC.

The chain joins TRBV19 to TRBJ2-7, with TRBD1 matching 10 bases. The V gene end was trimmed by 5 bases and the J gene end by 3 bases; junction bases not matched to a gene: 7. The CDR3 sequence is 15 residues long. Germline CDR1 is LNHDA and CDR2 is SQIVND (reference sequence). This CDR3 is CASSAPGQGNYEQYF. Here the CDR3 DNA reads TGTGCCAGTAGTGCCCCGGGACAGGGGAACTACGAGCAGTACTTC.

The genes are TRBV27 and TRBJ1-1; maybe TRBD1 (6 bases). This CDR3 spans 16 amino acids. The V and J ends lost 7 bases and 0 bases respectively, with 18 bases between them. CDR1 is MNHEY and CDR2 is SMNVEV in the germline V gene (reference sequence). CDR3 sequence: CASNPTGTGLNTEAFF. CDR3 DNA sequence: TGTGCCAGCAATCCCACGGGTACAGGGCTGAACACTGAAGCTTTCTTT.

Here the CDR3 reads CASSIPGQYEQYF. The CDR3 nucleotides read TGTGCCAGTAGTATACCGGGACAATACGAGCAGTACTTC. This chain connects TRBV19 to TRBJ2-7; D is possibly TRBD1 (6 bases). V shed 2 bases and J shed 4 bases, with 9 bases lying between them. The CDR3 spans 13 residues. The germline gives CDR1 LNHDA, CDR2 SQIVND (reference sequence).

This rearrangement joins TRBV5-6 to TRBJ1-6; TRBD1 aligns across 7 bases. The V segment lost 0 bases and the J segment 6 bases; nucleotides outside the gene matches: 3. In germline, CDR1 is SGHDT, CDR2 YYEEEE. The CDR3 loop spans 15 amino acids. The CDR3 DNA reads as TGTGCCAGCAGCTTGGACCAGGGGGGTAATTCACCCCTCCACTTT. It encodes CASSLDQGGNSPLHF. Filled out from reference TRBV5-6 and TRBJ1-6, the complete variable domain reads DAGVTQSPTHLIKTRGQQVTLRCSPKSGHDTVSWYQQALGQGPQFIFQYYEEEERQRGNFPDRFSGHQFPNYSSELNVNALLLGDSALYLCASSLDQGGNSPLHFGNGTRLTVT.

The chain has TRBV7-9 and TRBJ2-7; TRBD1 is a possible D gene (6 bases). Per germline, CDR1 SEHNR and CDR2 FQNEAQ (reference sequence). The CDR3 length is 15 residues. V lost 5 bases and J lost 6, with 20 bases in between. CDR3 loop: CASSNFLQGLGEQYF. The CDR3 DNA reads as TGTGCCAGCAGCAACTTCCTACAGGGTTTGGGCGAGCAGTACTTC. Based on the CDR3 plus reference TRBV7-9 and TRBJ2-7, the full variable domain is DTGVSQNPRHKITKRGQNVTFRCDPISEHNRLYWYRQTLGQGPEFLTYFQNEAQLEKSRLLSDRFSAERPKGSFSTLEIQRTEQGDSAMYLCASSNFLQGLGEQYFGPGTRLTVT.

This clone has only one observation. The chain carries TRBV10-3 and TRBJ1-2; 9 nucleotides agree with TRBD1. CDR1 and CDR2 (germline): ENHRY, SYGVKD. The CDR3 totals 16 residues. The ends lost 3 bases at V and 3 bases at J; junction bases unmatched: 8. This CDR3 reads CAISDWTGARDYGYTF. CDR3 DNA sequence: TGTGCCATCAGTGATTGGACAGGGGCCCGTGACTATGGCTACACCTTC.

The chain has TRBV7-6 and TRBJ2-7; 8 bases agree with TRBD1. The CDR3 is 18 residues long. In germline, CDR1 is SGHVS, CDR2 FNYEAQ. V was clipped by 1 base and J by 2 bases; unmatched bases: 13. The CDR3 spells CASSLESGLVQGAYEQYF. The DNA of the CDR3 is TGTGCCAGCAGCTTAGAGAGTGGATTGGTACAGGGGGCCTACGAGCAGTACTTC.

This clone was seen a few times. The sample has other DNA sequences that encode this CDR3 too. CDR3 region: CSASGGYEQYF. As DNA, the CDR3 is TGCAGTGCGTCGGGGGGCTACGAGCAGTACTTC. This chain links TRBV20-1 with TRBJ2-7; 7 nucleotides align to TRBD2. The CDR3 has 11 amino acids. Germline V gene sequence: CDR1 DFQATT, CDR2 SNEGSKA (reference sequence). With 6 bases clipped from V and 3 bases from J, the junction kept 2 bases outside the gene matches.

The chain is built from TRBV5-8 and TRBJ1-2; D may be TRBD1 (5 bases). This CDR3 is 15 amino acids long. The germline V gene encodes CDR1 SGHTS and CDR2 YDEGEE. Trimming cost V 7 bases and J 5 bases, with 21 bases left between them. The CDR3 loop reads CASASSGDQIYGYTF. CDR3 coding DNA: TGTGCCAGCGCCTCTTCGGGGGACCAAATATATGGCTACACCTTC.

J is TRBJ2-7 and V is TRBV7-9, with D perhaps matching TRBD2 (6 bases). Germline-derived CDR1 and CDR2 are SEHNR and FQNEAQ (reference sequence). This CDR3 spans 14 amino acids. V shed 5 bases and J shed 6 bases, with 17 bases lying between them. This CDR3 reads CASSPGRAGSEQYF. The DNA for the CDR3 is TGTGCCAGCAGCCCGGGGCGGGCCGGGAGCGAGCAGTACTTC.

The V call is TRBV18, the J call TRBJ2-3, with 9 bases aligning to TRBD1. The CDR3 consists of 13 residues. Germline CDR1 is KGHSH and CDR2 is LQKENI. After removal of 5 bases from V and 6 bases from J, the junction contained 3 bases not matched to a gene. CDR3 protein: CASSRGQGDTQYF. The DNA of the CDR3 is TGTGCCAGCTCAAGAGGACAGGGGGATACGCAGTATTTT.

V is TRBV3-1 (or the pseudogene TRBV3-2) and J is TRBJ1-5; no definite D call. Germline CDR1 LGHDT, CDR2 YNNKEL (reference sequence). There are 14 residues in the CDR3. V was cut by 4 bases and J by 6 bases, with 13 bases left in between. CDR3 region: CASSPERALQPQHF. CDR3 DNA: TGTGCCAGCAGCCCCGAGAGGGCCCTTCAGCCCCAGCATTTT.

The DNA for the CDR3 is TGTGCCTGGAGTCCAGCGGCCTACTCCTACGAGCAGTACTTC. This gives the protein CAWSPAAYSYEQYF. The rearrangement uses TRBV30 and TRBJ2-7; D is possibly TRBD2 (5 bases). CDR3 length: 14 residues. Trimming removed 2 bases from V and 0 bases from J, with 11 bases in between. Germline CDR1 is GTSNPN and CDR2 is SVGIG (reference sequence).

The chain couples TRBV18 to TRBJ2-7, with D possibly TRBD2 on 6 matching bases. CDR1 KGHSH and CDR2 LQKENI come from the germline V gene. CDR3 length: 16 amino acids. Deletions cut 8 bases from V and 6 bases from J, with 26 bases between. The CDR3 DNA follows: TGTGCCAGCACCAGGGACTCTTCCGGGCCATGGGGCGAGCAGTACTTC. Its protein is CASTRDSSGPWGEQYF. Complete variable domain (other parts from reference TRBV18 and TRBJ2-7): NAGVMQNPRHLVRRRGQEARLRCSPMKGHSHVYWYRQLPEEGLKFMVYLQKENIIDESGMPKERFSAEFPKEGPSILRIQQVVRGDSAAYFCASTRDSSGPWGEQYFGPGTRLTVT.

The genes are TRBV6-5 and TRBJ1-5; the D gene is possibly TRBD1 (5 bases). Trimming took off 7 bases at V and 4 bases at J, with 11 bases between the two ends. The CDR3 sequence is 13 residues long. Germline V gives CDR1 MNHEY, CDR2 SVGAGI. CDR3 sequence (DNA): TGTGCCAGCAAGGGACTCCCTAATCAGCCCCAGCATTTT. Residues: CASKGLPNQPQHF.